The entry that follows covers one T cell receptor (beta chain) sequence. The antigen is unknown. At one boundary the junction diverges from the germline segment, which might be a read error. This entry comes from a study of cytomegalovirus exposure and HLA in healthy donors. Study context: Earlier results showed approximately 110 million unique TCR beta sequences derived from about 179 million T cells. Study-level findings and limits: What a later analysis showed was that several of the most significant clusters appeared linked to common viral pathogens. The likely origin of a cluster of highly shared sequence variants was a sequencing artifact. Within an earlier analysis, most TCR beta V segments proved productive either about 87% or about 30% of the time.

PCR used 60 Vbeta primers and 13 Jbeta primers. Only in-frame clones appear in the TCRdb table, and some are missing; sequencing was by immunoSEQ multiplex PCR. This table holds 150,000 to 200,000 clones, roughly 79% found once. Germline V gene sequence: CDR1 MNHNS, CDR2 SASEGT. The CDR3 is 11 amino acids. J is TRBJ2-7 and V is TRBV6-1, with D perhaps TRBD1 (6 bases). Sequenced input: PBMCs. The clonotype was recovered from a woman aged 25 to 39 in good health and CMV-seropositive. The DNA for the CDR3 is TGTGCCAGCACAAGGGACATACAAATCCTCTTC. Its translation: CASTRDIQILF.